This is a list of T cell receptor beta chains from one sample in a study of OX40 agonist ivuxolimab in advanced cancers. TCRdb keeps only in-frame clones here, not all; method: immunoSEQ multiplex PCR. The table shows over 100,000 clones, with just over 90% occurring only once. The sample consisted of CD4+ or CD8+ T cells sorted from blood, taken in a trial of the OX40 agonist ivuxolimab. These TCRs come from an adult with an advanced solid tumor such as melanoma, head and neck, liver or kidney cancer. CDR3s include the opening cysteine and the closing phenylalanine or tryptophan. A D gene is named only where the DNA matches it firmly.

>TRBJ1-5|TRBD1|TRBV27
CASGPYTGENRPQHF
TGTGCCAGCGGTCCTTACACAGGGGAGAATCGGCCCCAGCATTTT
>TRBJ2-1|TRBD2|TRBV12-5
CASGLRLAGDLYNEQFF
TGTGCTAGTGGTTTGAGGCTAGCGGGAGATCTCTACAATGAGCAGTTCTTC
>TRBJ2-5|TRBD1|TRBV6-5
CASSYQPGGAETQYF
TGTGCCAGCAGTTATCAACCAGGGGGCGCCGAGACCCAGTACTTC
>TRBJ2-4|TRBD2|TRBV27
CASSLSGRAPAKNIQYF
TGTGCCAGCAGTTTATCCGGGAGGGCCCCAGCCAAAAACATTCAGTACTTC
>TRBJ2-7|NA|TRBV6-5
CASSYSISDNAYEQYF
TGTGCCAGCAGTTACTCGATTTCGGACAACGCCTACGAGCAGTACTTC
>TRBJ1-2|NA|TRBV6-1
CASSERSGDGYTF
TGTGCCAGCAGTGAGCGGTCAGGGGATGGCTACACCTTC
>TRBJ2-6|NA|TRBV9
CASSVVSAPGANVLTF
TGTGCCAGCAGCGTCGTCTCTGCCCCTGGGGCCAACGTCCTGACTTTC
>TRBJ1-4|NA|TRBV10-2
CASSGIGLNEKLFF
TGCGCCAGCAGTGGGATCGGACTCAACGAAAAACTGTTTTTT
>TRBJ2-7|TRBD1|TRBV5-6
CASSVGQHEQYF
TGTGCCAGCAGCGTGGGACAGCACGAGCAGTACTTC
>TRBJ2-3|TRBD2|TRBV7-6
CASSLALVAGAYLSTDTQYF
TGTGCCAGCAGCTTAGCGCTGGTAGCGGGAGCCTACCTTAGCACAGATACGCAGTATTTT